This TCR beta chain was identified in a study of T cells in Graves' hyperthyroidism and ophthalmopathy. Template material for amplifying TCR beta CDR3 regions consisted of RNA transcripts. HTBI primers were employed in a first-round RT-PCR of the TCR CDR3. A single record per CDR3 protein comes from TCRdb applying MiXCR to the multiplex PCR reads. The table lists around 760,000 distinct CDR3 sequences, about 35% of them singletons. V gave up 3 bases and J gave up 7 bases, with 12 bases separating them. Germline V gene data show CDR1 as SEHNR and CDR2 as FQNEAQ (reference sequence). The CDR3 covers 14 residues.

The sample taken for sequencing was blood. This chain connects TRBV7-9 to TRBJ1-4; possible D gene TRBD1, 5 bases. The sequence was obtained from a woman aged 40 to 50 with Graves' hyperthyroidism. The CDR3 DNA sequence: TGTGCCAGCAGCTTGGGAGGGGAGGCTGAAAAACTGTTTTTT. It codes for CASSLGGEAEKLFF.